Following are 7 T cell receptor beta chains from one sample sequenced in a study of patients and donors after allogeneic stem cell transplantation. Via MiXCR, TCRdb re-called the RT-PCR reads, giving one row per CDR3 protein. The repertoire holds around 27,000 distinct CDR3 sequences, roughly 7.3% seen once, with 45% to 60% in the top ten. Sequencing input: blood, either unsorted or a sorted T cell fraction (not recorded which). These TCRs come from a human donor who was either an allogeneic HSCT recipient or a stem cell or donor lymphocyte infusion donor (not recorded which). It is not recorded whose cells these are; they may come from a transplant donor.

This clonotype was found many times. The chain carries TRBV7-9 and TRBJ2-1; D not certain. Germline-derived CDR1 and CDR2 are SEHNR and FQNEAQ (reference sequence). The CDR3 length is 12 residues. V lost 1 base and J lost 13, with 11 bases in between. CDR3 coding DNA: TGTGCCAGCAGCTTAGTCCCCTACACTCAGTTCTTC. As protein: CASSLVPYTQFF. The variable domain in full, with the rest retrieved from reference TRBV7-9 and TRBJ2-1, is DTGVSQNPRHKITKRGQNVTFRCDPISEHNRLYWYRQTLGQGPEFLTYFQNEAQLEKSRLLSDRFSAERPKGSFSTLEIQRTEQGDSAMYLCASSLVPYTQFFGPGTRLTVL.

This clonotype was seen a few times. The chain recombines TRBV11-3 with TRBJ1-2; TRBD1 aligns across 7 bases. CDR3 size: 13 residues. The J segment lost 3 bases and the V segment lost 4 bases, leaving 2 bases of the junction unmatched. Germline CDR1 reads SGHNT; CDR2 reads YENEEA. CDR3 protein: CASSSGQYYGYTF. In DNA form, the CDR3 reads TGTGCCAGCAGCTCGGGACAGTACTATGGCTACACCTTC.

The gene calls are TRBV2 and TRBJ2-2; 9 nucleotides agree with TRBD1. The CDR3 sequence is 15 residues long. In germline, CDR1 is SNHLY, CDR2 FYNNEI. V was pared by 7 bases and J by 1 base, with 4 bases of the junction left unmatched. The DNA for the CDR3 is TGTGCCAGCAAGGAGGGACAGGGGAACACCGGGGAGCTGTTTTTT. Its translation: CASKEGQGNTGELFF.

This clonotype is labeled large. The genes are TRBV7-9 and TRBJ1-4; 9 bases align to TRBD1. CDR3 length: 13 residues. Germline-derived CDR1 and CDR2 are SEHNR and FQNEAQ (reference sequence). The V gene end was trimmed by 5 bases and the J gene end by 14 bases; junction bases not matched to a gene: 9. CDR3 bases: TGTGCCAGCAGCGCCGGACAGGGGCCTGTTCTGTTTTTT. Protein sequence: CASSAGQGPVLFF.

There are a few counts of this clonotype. The CDR3 nucleotides are TGCAGTGCTATACGGTCTCGGGATCAGCCCCAGCATTTT. Its translation is CSAIRSRDQPQHF. The J gene is TRBJ1-5, the V gene TRBV20-1; D uncertain. Looked up from germline, CDR1 is DFQATT and CDR2 is SNEGSKA (reference sequence). This CDR3 spans 13 amino acids. V dropped 4 bases and J dropped 5 bases, with 12 bases sitting between them.

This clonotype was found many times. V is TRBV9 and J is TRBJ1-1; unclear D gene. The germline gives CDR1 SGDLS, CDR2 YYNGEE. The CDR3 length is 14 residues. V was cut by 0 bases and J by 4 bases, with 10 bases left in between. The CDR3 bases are TGTGCCAGCAGCGTAGAAGGAGAGACCACTGAAGCTTTCTTT. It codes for CASSVEGETTEAFF.

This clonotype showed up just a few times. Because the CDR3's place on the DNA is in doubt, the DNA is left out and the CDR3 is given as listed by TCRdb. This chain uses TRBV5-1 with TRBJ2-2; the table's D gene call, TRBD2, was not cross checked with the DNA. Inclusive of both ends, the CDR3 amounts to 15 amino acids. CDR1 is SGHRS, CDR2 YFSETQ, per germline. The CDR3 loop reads CASSQGTSRGELFFF.